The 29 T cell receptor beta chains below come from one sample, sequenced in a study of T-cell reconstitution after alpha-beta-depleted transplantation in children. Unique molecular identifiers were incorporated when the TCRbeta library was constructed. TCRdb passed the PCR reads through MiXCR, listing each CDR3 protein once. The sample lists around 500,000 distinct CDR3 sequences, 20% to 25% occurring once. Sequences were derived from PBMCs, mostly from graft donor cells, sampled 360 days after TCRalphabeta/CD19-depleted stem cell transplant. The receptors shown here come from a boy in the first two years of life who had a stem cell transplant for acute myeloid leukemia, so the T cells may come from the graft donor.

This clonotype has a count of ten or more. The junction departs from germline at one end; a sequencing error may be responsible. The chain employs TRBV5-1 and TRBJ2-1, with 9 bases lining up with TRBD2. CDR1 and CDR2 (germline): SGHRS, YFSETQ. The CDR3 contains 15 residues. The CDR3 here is CASSPTSGSYNEQFF. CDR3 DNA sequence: TGTGCCAGCAGTCCGACTAGCGGATCCTACAATGAGCAGTTCTTC.

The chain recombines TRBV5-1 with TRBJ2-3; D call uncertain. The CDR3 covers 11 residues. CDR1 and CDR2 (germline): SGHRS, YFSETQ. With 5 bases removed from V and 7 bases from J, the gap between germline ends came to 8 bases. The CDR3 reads CASSEGYTQYF. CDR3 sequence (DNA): TGCGCCAGCAGTGAAGGGTATACGCAGTATTTT.

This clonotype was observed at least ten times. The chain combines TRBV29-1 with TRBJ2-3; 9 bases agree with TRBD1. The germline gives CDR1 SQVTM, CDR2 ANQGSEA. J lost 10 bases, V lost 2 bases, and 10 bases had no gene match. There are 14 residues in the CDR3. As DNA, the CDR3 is TGCAGCGTTGAACTCCTAGACCGGGACAGGGCGCAGTATTTT. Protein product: CSVELLDRDRAQYF.

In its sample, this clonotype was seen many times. In DNA, the CDR3 is TGTGCCAGCACCCTAGAGGGGCATGAGCAGTTCTTC. Residues: CASTLEGHEQFF. The chain combines TRBV6-1 with TRBJ2-1; either TRBD1 or TRBD2 may fit D (5 bases each). Trimming took 7 bases from V and 8 from J, leaving 12 bases between them. CDR1 and CDR2 (germline): MNHNS, SASEGT. There are 12 residues in the CDR3.

This chain's CDR3 is CASSRTTGGTYEQYF. The CDR3 DNA sequence: TGTGCCAGCAGCCGAACGACGGGGGGGACCTACGAGCAGTACTTC. The J gene is TRBJ2-7, the V gene TRBV11-2; 8 bases are a match to TRBD2. The V and J ends lost 5 bases and 2 bases, in that order; junction bases with no gene match: 8. CDR1 SGHAT and CDR2 FQNNGV come from the germline V gene. CDR3 length equals 15 residues.

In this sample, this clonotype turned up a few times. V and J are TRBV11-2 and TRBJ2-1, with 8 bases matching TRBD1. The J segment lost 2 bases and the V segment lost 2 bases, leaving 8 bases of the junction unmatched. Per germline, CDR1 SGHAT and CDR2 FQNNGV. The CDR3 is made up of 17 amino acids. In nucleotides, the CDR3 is TGTGCCAGCAGCTTATATCAAGGGACAGGAGCCTACAATGAGCAGTTCTTC. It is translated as CASSLYQGTGAYNEQFF.

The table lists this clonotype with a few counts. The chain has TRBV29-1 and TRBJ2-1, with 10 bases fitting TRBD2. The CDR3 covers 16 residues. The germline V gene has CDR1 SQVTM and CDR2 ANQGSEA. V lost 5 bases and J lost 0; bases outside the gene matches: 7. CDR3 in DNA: TGCAGCGTTTATAGCGGGGGGACAAGCTCCTACAATGAGCAGTTCTTC. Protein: CSVYSGGTSSYNEQFF.

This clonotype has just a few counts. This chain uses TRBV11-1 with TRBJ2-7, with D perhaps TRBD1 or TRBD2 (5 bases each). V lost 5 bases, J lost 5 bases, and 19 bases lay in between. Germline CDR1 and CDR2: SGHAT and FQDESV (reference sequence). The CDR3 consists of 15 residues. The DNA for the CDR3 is TGTGCCAGCAGCGGGGCGGGCCTCCGGATGGACGAGCAGTACTTC. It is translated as CASSGAGLRMDEQYF. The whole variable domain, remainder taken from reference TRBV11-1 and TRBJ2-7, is EAEVAQSPRYKITEKSQAVAFWCDPISGHATLYWYRQILGQGPELLVQFQDESVVDDSQLPKDRFSAERLKGVDSTLKIQPAELGDSAMYLCASSGAGLRMDEQYFGPGTRLTVT.

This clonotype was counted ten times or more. Here the CDR3 reads CAISEEGQGNSPLHF. Written as DNA, the CDR3 is TGTGCCATCAGTGAAGAGGGGCAGGGCAATTCACCCCTCCACTTT. The rearrangement joins TRBV10-3 to TRBJ1-6; D possibly corresponds to TRBD1 (5 bases). The CDR3 runs to 15 residues. CDR1 ENHRY and CDR2 SYGVKD come from the germline V gene. Between the trimmed V and J ends, which lost 3 bases and 7 bases, there was a span of 13 bases.

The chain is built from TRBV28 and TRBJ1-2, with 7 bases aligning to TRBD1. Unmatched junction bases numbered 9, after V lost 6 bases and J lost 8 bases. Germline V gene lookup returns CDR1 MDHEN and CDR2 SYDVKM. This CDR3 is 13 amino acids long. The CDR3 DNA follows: TGTGCCAGCAGCTTTAGGGGGCGGAGAGGCTACACCTTC. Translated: CASSFRGRRGYTF.

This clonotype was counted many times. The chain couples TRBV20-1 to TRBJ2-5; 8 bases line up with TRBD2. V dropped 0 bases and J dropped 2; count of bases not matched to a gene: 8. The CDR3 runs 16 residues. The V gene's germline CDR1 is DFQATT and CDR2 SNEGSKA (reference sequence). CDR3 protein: CSARDLSGGPQETQYF. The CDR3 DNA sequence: TGCAGTGCTAGAGATCTAAGCGGGGGCCCACAAGAGACCCAGTACTTC.

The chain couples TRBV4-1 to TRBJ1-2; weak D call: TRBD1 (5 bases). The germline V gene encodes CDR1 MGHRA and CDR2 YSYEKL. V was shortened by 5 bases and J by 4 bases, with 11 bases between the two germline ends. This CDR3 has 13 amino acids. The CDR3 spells CASSAPGPYGYTF. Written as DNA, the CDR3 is TGCGCCAGCAGCGCCCCGGGGCCCTATGGCTACACCTTC.

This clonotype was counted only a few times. CDR3 DNA: TGCAGTGCTAGAGGGGCGCCGACAGGGATCCAAGAGACCCAGTACTTC. It yields the protein CSARGAPTGIQETQYF. This rearrangement joins TRBV20-1 to TRBJ2-5, with TRBD1 matching 7 bases. From germline, CDR1 is DFQATT and CDR2 SNEGSKA (reference sequence). Unmatched junction bases numbered 9, after V lost 1 base and J lost 1 base. The CDR3 is 16 residues long.

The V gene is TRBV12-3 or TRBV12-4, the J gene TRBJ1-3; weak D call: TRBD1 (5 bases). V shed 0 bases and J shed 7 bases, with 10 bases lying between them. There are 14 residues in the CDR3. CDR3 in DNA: TGTGCCAGCAGTTTAGCGCTGGGGCTGAACACCATATATTTT. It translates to CASSLALGLNTIYF.

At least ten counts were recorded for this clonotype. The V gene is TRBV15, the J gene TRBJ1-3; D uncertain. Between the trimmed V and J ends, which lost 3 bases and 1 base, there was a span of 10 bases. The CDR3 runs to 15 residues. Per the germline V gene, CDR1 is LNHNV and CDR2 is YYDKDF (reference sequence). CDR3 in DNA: TGTGCCACCAGCAGGACGGGCTCTTCTGGAAACACCATATATTTT. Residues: CATSRTGSSGNTIYF.

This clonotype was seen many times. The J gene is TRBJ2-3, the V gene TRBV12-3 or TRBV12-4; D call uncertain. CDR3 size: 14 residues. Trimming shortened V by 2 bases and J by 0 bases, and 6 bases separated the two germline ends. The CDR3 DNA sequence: TGTGCCAGCAGTTTACTGGCTAGCACAGATACGCAGTATTTT. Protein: CASSLLASTDTQYF.

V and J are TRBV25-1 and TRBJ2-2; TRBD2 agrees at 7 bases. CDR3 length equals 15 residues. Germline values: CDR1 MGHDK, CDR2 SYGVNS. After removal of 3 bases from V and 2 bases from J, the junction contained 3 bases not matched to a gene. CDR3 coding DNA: TGTGCCAGCAGTGAGGGACTACTCAACACCGGGGAGCTGTTTTTT. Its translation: CASSEGLLNTGELFF.

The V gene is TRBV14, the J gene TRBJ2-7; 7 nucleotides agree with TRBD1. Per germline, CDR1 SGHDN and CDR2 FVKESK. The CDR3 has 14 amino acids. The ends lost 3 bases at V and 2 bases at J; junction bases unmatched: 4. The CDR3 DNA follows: TGTGCCAGCAGCCAGGCGACAGGGACCTACGAGCAGTACTTC. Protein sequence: CASSQATGTYEQYF.

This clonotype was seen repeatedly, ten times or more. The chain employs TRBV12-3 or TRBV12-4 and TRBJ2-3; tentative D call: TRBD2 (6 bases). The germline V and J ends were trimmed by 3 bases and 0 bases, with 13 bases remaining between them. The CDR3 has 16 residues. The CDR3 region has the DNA TGTGCCAGCAGTTTGATTACTAGCCTTAGCACAGATACGCAGTATTTT. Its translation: CASSLITSLSTDTQYF.

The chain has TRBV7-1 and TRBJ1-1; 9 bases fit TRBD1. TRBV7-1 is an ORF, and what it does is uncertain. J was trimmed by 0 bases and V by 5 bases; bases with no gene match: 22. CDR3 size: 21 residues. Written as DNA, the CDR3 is TGTGCCAGCAGCAAAAAAGGGGGATTTAGGGACAGGGACTTTCTGAACACTGAAGCTTTCTTT. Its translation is CASSKKGGFRDRDFLNTEAFF.

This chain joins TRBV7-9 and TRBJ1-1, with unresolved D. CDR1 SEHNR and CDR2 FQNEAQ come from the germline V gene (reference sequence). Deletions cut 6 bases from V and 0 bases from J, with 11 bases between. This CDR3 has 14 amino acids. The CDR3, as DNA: TGTGCCAGCAGTCTTCAGTTCATGAACACTGAAGCTTTCTTT. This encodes CASSLQFMNTEAFF.

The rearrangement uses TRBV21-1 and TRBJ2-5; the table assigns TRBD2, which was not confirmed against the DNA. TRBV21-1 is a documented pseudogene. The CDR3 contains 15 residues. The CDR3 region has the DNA TGTGCCAGCAGCAAAGCTAGCGGTGCTCAAGAGACCCAGTACTTC. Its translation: CASSKASGAQETQYF.

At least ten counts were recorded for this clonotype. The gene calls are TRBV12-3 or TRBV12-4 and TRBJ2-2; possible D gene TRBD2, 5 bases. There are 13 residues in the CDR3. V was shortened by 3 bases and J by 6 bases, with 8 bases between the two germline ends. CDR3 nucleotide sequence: TGTGCCAGCAGTTTTTACGGGGCCGGGGAGCTGTTTTTT. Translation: CASSFYGAGELFF.

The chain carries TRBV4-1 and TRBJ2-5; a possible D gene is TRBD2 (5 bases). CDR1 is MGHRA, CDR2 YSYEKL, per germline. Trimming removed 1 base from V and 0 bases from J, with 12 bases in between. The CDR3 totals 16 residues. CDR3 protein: CASSQAASPNQETQYF. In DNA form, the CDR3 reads TGCGCCAGCAGCCAAGCGGCTAGCCCTAACCAAGAGACCCAGTACTTC.

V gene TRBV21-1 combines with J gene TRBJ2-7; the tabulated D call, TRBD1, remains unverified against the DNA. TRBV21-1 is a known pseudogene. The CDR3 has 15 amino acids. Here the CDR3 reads CASSKLRGPYYEQYF. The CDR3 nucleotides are TGTGCCAGCAGCAAACTCAGGGGGCCCTACTACGAGCAGTACTTC.

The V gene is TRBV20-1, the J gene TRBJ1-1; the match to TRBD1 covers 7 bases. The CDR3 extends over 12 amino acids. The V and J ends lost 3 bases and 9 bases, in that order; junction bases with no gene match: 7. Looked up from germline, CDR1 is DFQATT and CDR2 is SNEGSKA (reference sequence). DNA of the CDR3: TGCAGTGCTAGGACAGGGAGGCCTCAAGCTTTCTTT. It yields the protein CSARTGRPQAFF.

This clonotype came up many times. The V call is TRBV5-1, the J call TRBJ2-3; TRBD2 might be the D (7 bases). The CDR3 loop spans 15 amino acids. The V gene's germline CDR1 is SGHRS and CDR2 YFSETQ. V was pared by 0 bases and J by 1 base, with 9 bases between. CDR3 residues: CASSLVGGGTDTQYF. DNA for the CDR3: TGCGCCAGCAGCTTGGTAGGGGGGGGCACAGATACGCAGTATTTT.

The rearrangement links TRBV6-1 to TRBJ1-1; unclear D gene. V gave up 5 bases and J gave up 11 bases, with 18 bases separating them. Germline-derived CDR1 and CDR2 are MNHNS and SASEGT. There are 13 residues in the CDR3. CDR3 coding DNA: TGTGCCAGCAGTCAGGCACCACGCCGGGAGGCTTTCTTT. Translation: CASSQAPRREAFF.

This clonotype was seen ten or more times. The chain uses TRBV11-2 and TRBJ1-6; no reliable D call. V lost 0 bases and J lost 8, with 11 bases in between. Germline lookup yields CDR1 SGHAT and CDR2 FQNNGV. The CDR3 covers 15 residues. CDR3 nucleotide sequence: TGTGCCAGCAGCTTAGATCTTTTGGCGTATTCACCCCTCCACTTT. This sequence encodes CASSLDLLAYSPLHF.